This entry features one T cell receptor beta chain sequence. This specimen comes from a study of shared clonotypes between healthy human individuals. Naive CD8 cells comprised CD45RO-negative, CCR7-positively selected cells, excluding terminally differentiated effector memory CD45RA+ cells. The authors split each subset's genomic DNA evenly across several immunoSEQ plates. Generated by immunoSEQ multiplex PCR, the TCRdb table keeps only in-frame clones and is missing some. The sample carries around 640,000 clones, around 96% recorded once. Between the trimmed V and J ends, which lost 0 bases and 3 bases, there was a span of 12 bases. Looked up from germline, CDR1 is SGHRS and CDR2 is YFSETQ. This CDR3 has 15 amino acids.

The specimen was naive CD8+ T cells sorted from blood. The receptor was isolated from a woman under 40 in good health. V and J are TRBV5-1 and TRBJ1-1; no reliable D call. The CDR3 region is CASSLEGSLDTEAFF. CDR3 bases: TGCGCCAGCAGCTTGGAAGGCAGTTTGGACACTGAAGCTTTCTTT.